This TCR beta chain comes out of a study of regulatory T cells in long-lasting Graves disease. CDR1 SGHTA and CDR2 FQGNSA come from the germline V gene. Trimming took 5 bases from V and 8 from J, leaving 15 bases between them. The length of the CDR3 is 13 residues. Arm-PCR with iRepertoire HTBI primers amplified the CDR3 regions for these TCR beta libraries. TCRdb redid the calling of the multiplex PCR reads with MiXCR, one entry per CDR3 protein. Of some 370,000 distinct CDR3 sequences listed, more than 20% are singletons. This clonotype has just a few counts. Noted time point: persistent/refractory GD, antithyroid drugs over 5 years with positive TRAb. Extracted RNA from PBMCs served as the source of the TCR library.

The chain employs TRBV7-2 and TRBJ1-2, with D hard to call. The clonotype was recovered from a female donor with Graves disease. The sample consisted of peripheral blood mononuclear cells (PBMCs), taken when the disease was refractory, from a patient treated with antithyroid drugs. Here the CDR3 reads CASSTESSRGYTF. In DNA, the CDR3 is TGTGCCAGCAGCACGGAAAGTTCACGCGGCTACACCTTC.